The T cell receptor (beta chain) described here comes from a study of shared clonotypes between healthy human individuals. Findings and limits, study-wide: Around 5% was the fraction of naive CD4 clonotypes found shared across several donors. The authors expected sequencing depth to affect clonotype sharing among donors.

For each subset, genomic DNA was distributed in equal portions over several immunoSEQ plates. The protocol was immunoSEQ multiplex PCR, while the TCRdb copy is restricted to in-frame clones and leaves out a portion. The data show about 2.5 million clones, just under 95% seen once. Trimming cost V 6 bases and J 3 bases, with 17 bases left between them. Germline V gene sequence: CDR1 MNHNY, CDR2 SVGAGI (reference sequence). CDR3 size: 15 residues. Turning to this clone: Its antigen is unknown.

The sample taken for sequencing was naive CD4+ T cells from PBMCs. Indicated subset: CD45RA+ positively selected. This receptor was identified in a man aged 18-30 years in good health. Some clones in this sample may be carry-over from other donors' samples. The chain couples TRBV6-6 to TRBJ2-5; no clear D gene. The CDR3 bases are TGTGCCAGCAGACCTAATCTCCCCCGGGAAGAGACCCAGTACTTC. This codes for CASRPNLPREETQYF.